This TCR beta chain was sequenced for a study of T-cell reconstitution after alpha-beta-depleted transplantation in children (dated by TCRdb to about 2016). In terms of the full investigation: Using TCR repertoire profiling, the study followed T-cell immune reconstitution in a quantitative way in children after TCRalphabeta/CD19-depleted allogeneic hematopoietic cell transplantation.

Its CDR3 holds 18 amino acids, cysteine through phenylalanine. Kept here is only the CDR3 DNA, which spans 54 bases and is read in frame from base 1. CDR1 and CDR2, looked up from the germline V gene (reference sequence), are DFQATT and SNEGSKA. The V and J ends are trimmed by 0 bases and 4 bases, leaving 23 bases between them. The paper as a whole reports these results and caveats: About two months after transplant, the apparently early recovery of alphabetaT-cell counts reportedly depended on just several hundred clones that had expanded rapidly and came from non-depleted graft cells. In some patients, high TCRbeta diversity at day 60 was attributed to recipient T cells and intrathymic progenitors that had survived conditioning. Hyperexpanded clone frequencies declined over subsequent months; after one year, T-cell counts and TCRbeta diversity were mostly attributed to newly produced T cells.

The library was made by PCR. These reads were obtained on an Illumina HiSeq 2500. To normalize quantification of the TCRbeta repertoire, the TCR libraries were built with molecular barcoding that relied on unique molecular identifiers. TCRdb applied fastp at Q25 and MiXCR to the public reads, then kept only in-frame beta chains. One record per CDR3 amino acid sequence lists the most common genes and DNA. Within this sample are about 980,000 distinct CDR3 sequences, with about 31% of them counted one time only. The top ten constitute 25% to 35% of the sample. This specimen's treatment or condition label, per the study, means: allogeneic hematopoietic cell transplantation with graft depleted of TCRalphabeta T cells and CD19 B cells. Transplant recipients were children who received TCRalphabeta/CD19-depleted allogeneic hematopoietic cell grafts. Details on this clonotype: Its antigen remains unidentified. Per-base quality was not reported, and no clone a single base away is much larger than it.

The sequencing here drew on PBMCs, mostly from graft donor cells, taken 360 days after TCRalphabeta/CD19-depleted stem cell transplant. The V gene is TRBV20-1 and the J gene is TRBJ2-3; TRBD2 is a possible D gene, resting on 6 matching bases. The receptor was derived from a boy younger than two who had a stem cell transplant for SCID, so the T cells may come from the graft donor. CDR3 reads: CSARDPSGFGGFADTQYF. The nucleotides are TGCAGTGCTAGAGATCCATCGGGGTTTGGGGGGTTCGCAGATACGCAGTATTTT.